This TCR beta chain was recorded in a study of T cell repertoires in cytomegalovirus infection. Notes on this clonotype: Its target is not known.

One entry per CDR3 protein results from TCRdb running MiXCR on the reads. The data contain over 95,000 distinct CDR3 sequences, over 30% of them seen just once; the ten biggest clones take up 35% to 50%. V lost 0 bases to trimming and J lost 6 bases, with 9 bases between them. The CDR3 totals 13 residues. Looked up from germline, CDR1 is MNHEY and CDR2 is SVGEGT. The source of this sequence is a human donor in good health (CMV status not recorded). Some clones in this sample may be carry-over from other donors' samples. The gene calls are TRBV6-2 or TRBV6-3 and TRBJ2-7, with TRBD1 as a possible D gene (6 bases). The sequences come from CD8+ T cells from cultured PBMCs, collected from culture after CMV antigen stimulation. CDR3: CASSYSVRGEQYF. Here the CDR3 DNA reads TGTGCCAGCAGTTACTCGGTCAGGGGCGAGCAGTACTTC.